These 26 T cell receptor beta chains came from one sample sequenced in a study of T cell changes during pregnancy in multiple sclerosis. Using immunoSEQ multiplex PCR, the repertoire was profiled, and TCRdb retains in-frame clones only, with some absent. The sample yields 40,000 to 45,000 clones, roughly nine tenths seen once. Sequenced here: CD4+ T cells from peripheral blood mononuclear cells, sampled before pregnancy. The receptors were gathered from a female donor with multiple sclerosis, enrolled in a pregnancy study.

The rearrangement joins TRBV6-4 to TRBJ1-1; D is possibly TRBD1 (5 bases). Trimming pared 9 bases from V and 7 bases from J, leaving 12 bases between. CDR1 is MRHNA, CDR2 SNTAGT, per germline. The CDR3 covers 11 residues. The CDR3 reads CASAGYGEAFF. CDR3 nucleotide sequence: TGTGCCAGTGCAGGGTATGGTGAAGCTTTCTTT.

CDR3 residues: CASSLQGLYGYTF. The CDR3 nucleotides are TGTGCCAGCAGTCTCCAGGGTCTCTATGGCTACACCTTC. The gene calls are TRBV6-5 and TRBJ1-2; D may be TRBD1 (5 bases). V lost 5 bases to trimming and J lost 4 bases, with 11 bases between them. The CDR3 has 13 amino acids. Germline V lookup: CDR1 MNHEY, CDR2 SVGAGI.

Only one count was recorded for this clone. V usage is TRBV11-1 and J usage is TRBJ2-7; the D gene is possibly TRBD2 (6 bases). CDR1 is SGHAT and CDR2 is FQDESV in the germline V gene (reference sequence). V was cut by 5 bases and J by 3 bases, with 17 bases left in between. The CDR3 is 15 amino acids. The CDR3 DNA reads as TGTGCCAGCAGCAGAGAGGGACTGTCGATCTACGAGCAGTACTTC. Protein: CASSREGLSIYEQYF.

This chain links TRBV7-3 with TRBJ2-3, with D possibly TRBD2 on 6 matching bases. There are 15 residues in the CDR3. Trimming took 5 bases from V and 2 from J, leaving 14 bases between them. The germline V gene has CDR1 SGHTA and CDR2 FQGTGA. As DNA, the CDR3 is TGTGCCAGCAGCCTAGGGGCGGGGTACACAGATACGCAGTATTTT. Amino acids: CASSLGAGYTDTQYF.

The chain recombines TRBV2 with TRBJ2-6; maybe TRBD1 (5 bases). Germline V gives CDR1 SNHLY, CDR2 FYNNEI. The CDR3 spans 16 residues. V gave up 3 bases and J gave up 2 bases, with 11 bases separating them. CDR3 residues: CASSEGRDPGANVLTF. The CDR3, as DNA: TGTGCCAGCAGTGAGGGCAGGGATCCTGGGGCCAACGTCCTGACTTTC. Full variable domain (rest looked up from reference TRBV2 and TRBJ2-6): EPEVTQTPSHQVTQMGQEVILRCVPISNHLYFYWYRQILGQKVEFLVSFYNNEISEKSEIFDDQFSVERPDGSNFTLKIRSTKLEDSAMYFCASSEGRDPGANVLTFGAGSRLTVL.

This clone was counted once. V and J are TRBV10-3 and TRBJ2-7; D is possibly TRBD2 (7 bases). CDR3 size: 16 residues. CDR1 is ENHRY and CDR2 is SYGVKD in the germline V gene. V lost 3 bases and J lost 0, with 15 bases in between. The CDR3 bases are TGTGCCATCAGTGACCCCGGGGCGGGGGCCTCCTACGAGCAGTACTTC. This gives the protein CAISDPGAGASYEQYF.

The gene calls are TRBV10-3 and TRBJ1-1; TRBD1 is a possible D gene (5 bases). The CDR3 contains 14 residues. V was clipped by 6 bases and J by 0 bases, with 11 bases between them. CDR1 and CDR2 (germline): ENHRY, SYGVKD. CDR3 sequence (DNA): TGTGCCATCAGCCCGCGGGGGATGAACACTGAAGCTTTCTTT. Its translation is CAISPRGMNTEAFF.

The chain recombines TRBV9 with TRBJ2-1; 12 bases align to TRBD2. Germline lookup yields CDR1 SGDLS and CDR2 YYNGEE. CDR3 length equals 17 residues. Trimming took 0 bases from V and 4 from J; bases not matched to a gene: 5. CDR3 protein: CASSVGSSGGGYNEQFF. CDR3 in DNA: TGTGCCAGCAGCGTAGGGTCTAGCGGGGGGGGGTACAATGAGCAGTTCTTC.

The V call is TRBV7-9, the J call TRBJ1-5; weak D call: TRBD1 (6 bases). Trimming stripped 5 bases from V and 2 bases from J, with 10 bases between. Germline CDR1 reads SEHNR; CDR2 reads FQNEAQ (reference sequence). CDR3 size: 14 residues. Here the CDR3 reads CASSLPGGNQPQHF. The DNA for the CDR3 is TGTGCCAGCAGCCTCCCAGGGGGCAATCAGCCCCAGCATTTT. Full variable domain (remainder filled in from reference TRBV7-9 and TRBJ1-5): DTGVSQNPRHKITKRGQNVTFRCDPISEHNRLYWYRQTLGQGPEFLTYFQNEAQLEKSRLLSDRFSAERPKGSFSTLEIQRTEQGDSAMYLCASSLPGGNQPQHFGDGTRLSIL.

The CDR3 sequence: CASSLALTAGSYEQYF. The CDR3 DNA follows: TGTGCCAGCAGCTTAGCCCTAACAGCCGGATCCTACGAGCAGTACTTC. V usage is TRBV7-6 and J usage is TRBJ2-7; D is undetermined. This CDR3 is built from 16 residues. V lost 0 bases, J lost 1 base, and 13 bases lay in between. The germline gives CDR1 SGHVS, CDR2 FNYEAQ.

The chain recombines TRBV29-1 with TRBJ1-1; the match to TRBD1 covers 7 bases. Germline CDR1 and CDR2: SQVTM and ANQGSEA. The CDR3 runs to 13 residues. J was trimmed by 1 base and V by 5 bases; bases with no gene match: 4. CDR3 sequence (DNA): TGCAGCGTTTCGCAGGGGGGGAACACTGAAGCTTTCTTT. Translation: CSVSQGGNTEAFF.

In this sample, this clone turned up once. The chain uses TRBV28 and TRBJ2-5, with 15 bases that match TRBD2. Germline assignment: CDR1 MDHEN and CDR2 SYDVKM. Trimming cost V 10 bases and J 6 bases; bases outside gene matches: 6. The CDR3 sequence is 14 residues long. The CDR3 region has the DNA TGTGCCATCGGGACTAGCGGGGGGATAAAGACCCAGTACTTC. It encodes CAIGTSGGIKTQYF.

This chain uses TRBV20-1 with TRBJ2-5; D gene uncertain. CDR3 size: 10 residues. The V gene lost 6 bases and the J gene lost 2 bases, with 4 bases spanning the gap. Germline V gives CDR1 DFQATT, CDR2 SNEGSKA (reference sequence). As DNA, the CDR3 is TGCAGTGCCCCACAAGAGACCCAGTACTTC. Translation: CSAPQETQYF.

The chain joins TRBV28 to TRBJ1-6; 7 nucleotides agree with TRBD1. The CDR3 covers 16 residues. The V and J ends lost 5 bases and 4 bases, in that order; junction bases with no gene match: 8. CDR1 is MDHEN and CDR2 is SYDVKM in the germline V gene. CDR3 protein: CASSTPGQSYNSPLHF. In nucleotides, the CDR3 is TGTGCCAGCAGTACCCCGGGACAGTCGTATAATTCACCCCTCCACTTT.

The chain combines TRBV21-1 with TRBJ1-5; the table's D call of TRBD1 was not tested on the DNA. TRBV21-1 is recorded as a pseudogene. The CDR3 loop spans 15 amino acids. CDR3 residues: CASSNNRGTHQPQHF. CDR3 DNA: TGTGCCAGCAGCAACAACAGGGGGACTCATCAGCCCCAGCATTTT.

The chain carries TRBV7-2 and TRBJ2-1; TRBD2 might be the D (7 bases). The CDR3 spans 15 residues. The V gene's germline CDR1 is SGHTA and CDR2 FQGNSA. V lost 0 bases and J lost 8, with 14 bases in between. Here the CDR3 DNA reads TGTGCCAGCAGCTTAGCGGGGGGGCCTGGGGATGAGCAGTTCTTC. Amino acids: CASSLAGGPGDEQFF.

The chain is built from TRBV14 and TRBJ1-1; a possible D gene is TRBD1 (5 bases). From germline, CDR1 is SGHDN and CDR2 FVKESK. V dropped 3 bases and J dropped 1 base, with 9 bases sitting between them. The CDR3 loop spans 14 amino acids. In DNA form, the CDR3 reads TGTGCCAGCAGCCACAGGGTTAGGAACACTGAAGCTTTCTTT. Its translation is CASSHRVRNTEAFF.

The chain has TRBV2 and TRBJ1-4; TRBD1 matches 9 bases. From germline, CDR1 is SNHLY and CDR2 FYNNEI. The V and J ends lost 6 bases and 5 bases, in that order; junction bases with no gene match: 10. The CDR3 spans 16 residues. In DNA form, the CDR3 reads TGTGCCAGCAGAGGTGGCAGGGGACAGGGAAATGAAAAACTGTTTTTT. It yields the protein CASRGGRGQGNEKLFF.

The chain is built from TRBV7-2 and TRBJ2-2; 9 positions agree with TRBD1. CDR3 length equals 14 residues. V dropped 5 bases and J dropped 4; count of bases not matched to a gene: 2. The germline gives CDR1 SGHTA, CDR2 FQGNSA. The CDR3: CASSPGQGTGELFF. The CDR3 DNA sequence: TGTGCCAGCAGCCCGGGACAGGGCACCGGGGAGCTGTTTTTT.

The chain links TRBV11-3 to TRBJ2-7; D gene unclear. CDR3 length: 13 residues. Germline V CDR1 and CDR2: SGHNT, YENEEA. Trimming took off 1 base at V and 3 bases at J, with 7 bases between the two ends. The CDR3: CASSLGANYEQYF. Written as DNA, the CDR3 is TGTGCCAGCAGCTTAGGCGCAAACTACGAGCAGTACTTC.

This rearrangement joins TRBV6-1 to TRBJ2-7, with TRBD1 matching over 9 bases. J gave up 5 bases and V 5 bases, and 4 bases lay outside the gene matches. Germline V gives CDR1 MNHNS, CDR2 SASEGT. This CDR3 is 13 amino acids long. This CDR3 reads CASSMDRGDEQYF. CDR3 bases: TGTGCCAGCAGTATGGACAGGGGAGACGAGCAGTACTTC.

The chain uses TRBV7-3 and TRBJ2-4; 8 bases are a match to TRBD2. Germline-derived CDR1 and CDR2 are SGHTA and FQGTGA. This CDR3 spans 16 amino acids. After removal of 2 bases from V and 9 bases from J, the junction contained 12 bases not matched to a gene. The CDR3 reads CASSLAGGPGGSIQYF. In DNA, the CDR3 is TGTGCCAGCAGCTTAGCGGGGGGCCCCGGAGGGAGCATTCAGTACTTC. The full variable domain, completed using reference TRBV7-3 and TRBJ2-4, is GAGVSQTPSNKVTEKGKYVELRCDPISGHTALYWYRQSLGQGPEFLIYFQGTGAADDSGLPNDRFFAVRPEGSVSTLKIQRTERGDSAVYLCASSLAGGPGGSIQYFGAGTRLSVL.

The J gene is TRBJ1-2, the V gene TRBV6-5; 9 bases agree with TRBD1. CDR3 length equals 16 residues. Germline V gene data show CDR1 as MNHEY and CDR2 as SVGAGI. Trimming cost V 3 bases and J 4 bases; bases outside gene matches: 9. CDR3 sequence: CASSYIRTGVAYGYTF. DNA of the CDR3: TGTGCCAGCAGTTATATAAGGACAGGGGTGGCCTATGGCTACACCTTC.

The chain uses TRBV10-1 and TRBJ1-1, with 7 bases fitting TRBD1. V was pared by 3 bases and J by 7 bases, with 5 bases of the junction left unmatched. Germline lookup yields CDR1 WNHNN and CDR2 SYGVQD (reference sequence). The CDR3 totals 13 residues. The CDR3 bases are TGCGCCAGCAGTGATAGACAGGGTCTTGAAGCTTTCTTT. Translating gives CASSDRQGLEAFF.

The rearrangement links TRBV18 to TRBJ2-1; D might be TRBD2 (6 bases). This CDR3 comprises 16 residues. Trimming shortened V by 1 base and J by 5 bases, and 15 bases separated the two germline ends. CDR1 and CDR2 from the germline V gene are KGHSH and LQKENI. CDR3 amino acids: CASSPLWGGLDNEQFF. The CDR3 coding sequence is TGTGCCAGCTCACCACTCTGGGGAGGACTCGACAATGAGCAGTTCTTC.

This chain connects TRBV7-2 to TRBJ1-1; D might be TRBD1 (5 bases). Per the germline V gene, CDR1 is SGHTA and CDR2 is FQGNSA. V was pared by 1 base and J by 0 bases, with 6 bases between. CDR3 size: 14 residues. This CDR3 is CASSLGQMNTEAFF. CDR3 in DNA: TGTGCCAGCAGCTTAGGACAGATGAACACTGAAGCTTTCTTT.